These 29 T cell receptor beta chains were sequenced from one sample in a study of T cells in Graves' hyperthyroidism and ophthalmopathy (dated by TCRdb to between 2019 and 2020). The library was obtained by multiplex PCR. The instrument was an Illumina HiSeq 2000. The TCR beta CDR3 regions were amplified from the RNA transcripts. A first-round RT-PCR of the TCR CDR3 used the HTBI primer set with the Qiagen OneStep RT-PCR kit. TCRdb reran the public reads through fastp at Q25 and MiXCR, keeping productive beta chains. Identical CDR3 protein sequences are pooled into one entry, listed with their most common genes and DNA. The sample table holds hundreds of thousands of distinct CDR3 sequences, of which over 12% were seen once. The ten largest clones capture around 13% of the sample. The sequencing sample was made of blood. All receptors come from a man younger than 35 with Graves' ophthalmopathy.

At least ten counts were recorded for this clonotype. This chain connects TRBV7-9 to TRBJ2-1; 9 positions agree with TRBD1. Germline V gene sequence: CDR1 SEHNR, CDR2 FQNEAQ (reference sequence). This CDR3 comprises 16 residues. J was trimmed by 6 bases and V by 2 bases; bases with no gene match: 8. Here the CDR3 reads CASSLTPGQGPNEQFF. Written as DNA, the CDR3 is TGTGCCAGCAGCTTAACCCCGGGACAGGGCCCCAATGAGCAGTTCTTC.

This clonotype was counted between two and nine times. The chain joins TRBV6-4 to TRBJ2-5; 7 bases match TRBD1. The CDR3 totals 13 residues. V shed 7 bases, J shed 2 bases, and the junction held 4 bases outside the gene matches. Germline CDR1 is MRHNA and CDR2 is SNTAGT. In DNA form, the CDR3 reads TGTGCCAGCACGAGACAGGGACAAGAGACCCAGTACTTC. It specifies CASTRQGQETQYF.

This clonotype was detected ten times or more. The chain carries TRBV11-1 and TRBJ2-1; 10 nucleotides agree with TRBD2. Trimming removed 5 bases from V and 8 bases from J; junction bases left unmatched: 9. In germline, CDR1 is SGHAT, CDR2 FQDESV (reference sequence). The CDR3 has 15 amino acids. The CDR3 protein is CASSPWTSGSDEQFF. CDR3 nucleotide sequence: TGTGCCAGCAGCCCCTGGACTAGCGGTTCGGATGAGCAGTTCTTC. The complete variable domain, with remaining parts taken from reference TRBV11-1 and TRBJ2-1, reads EAEVAQSPRYKITEKSQAVAFWCDPISGHATLYWYRQILGQGPELLVQFQDESVVDDSQLPKDRFSAERLKGVDSTLKIQPAELGDSAMYLCASSPWTSGSDEQFFGPGTRLTVL.

This clonotype was seen repeatedly, ten times or more. This chain joins TRBV15 and TRBJ1-5; D not certain. The CDR3 consists of 15 residues. Germline CDR1 is LNHNV and CDR2 is YYDKDF (reference sequence). The ends were cut back, 3 bases at V and 11 bases at J, with 20 bases in the middle. The CDR3: CATSRTRAQQWAQHF. As DNA, the CDR3 is TGTGCCACCAGCAGGACAAGGGCCCAGCAATGGGCCCAGCATTTT.

Only a few counts were recorded for this clonotype. The rearrangement joins TRBV7-2 to TRBJ2-2; tentative D call: TRBD2 (7 bases). The germline V gene encodes CDR1 SGHTA and CDR2 FQGNSA. This CDR3 is built from 16 residues. V dropped 1 base and J dropped 4 bases, with 13 bases sitting between them. As DNA, the CDR3 is TGTGCCAGCAGCTTAGAGTGGGGGGGCGGCACCGGGGAGCTGTTTTTT. This sequence encodes CASSLEWGGGTGELFF.

This clonotype was seen at least ten times. The chain's CDR3 is CASSLRRGLATNEKLFF. Written as DNA, the CDR3 is TGTGCCAGCAGCCTGCGGCGAGGACTTGCAACTAATGAAAAACTGTTTTTT. The V gene is TRBV11-2, the J gene TRBJ1-4, with no clear D. This CDR3 has 17 residues. Germline V gives CDR1 SGHAT, CDR2 FQNNGV. Trimming removed 5 bases from V and 0 bases from J, with 16 bases in between.

In its sample, this clonotype was seen many times. The V and J genes are TRBV30 and TRBJ1-2; perhaps TRBD1 as D (5 bases). Germline lookup yields CDR1 GTSNPN and CDR2 SVGIG (reference sequence). CDR3 size: 15 residues. Trimming shortened V by 4 bases and J by 1 base, and 16 bases separated the two germline ends. The CDR3 DNA reads TGTGCCTGGACCCCCGGGGGGGGAAATAACTATGGCTACACCTTC. This translates into CAWTPGGGNNYGYTF.

This clonotype was counted ten times or more. The rearrangement joins TRBV6-1 to TRBJ1-2; D unclear. Germline V gene sequence: CDR1 MNHNS, CDR2 SASEGT. The ends were cut back, 5 bases at V and 4 bases at J, with 8 bases in the middle. The CDR3 sequence is 12 residues long. CDR3 amino acids: CASSRGSYGYTF. In DNA form, the CDR3 reads TGTGCCAGCAGTCGAGGCAGCTATGGCTACACCTTC.

This chain connects TRBV19 to TRBJ2-5; D possibly corresponds to TRBD1 (6 bases). Trimming took off 6 bases at V and 1 base at J, with 15 bases between the two ends. The germline CDR1 and CDR2 sequences are LNHDA and SQIVND (reference sequence). This CDR3 has 15 amino acids. CDR3 DNA: TGTGCCAGTAGCGTAACCAGGGGATTCCAAGAGACCCAGTACTTC. It is translated as CASSVTRGFQETQYF.

This clonotype was counted ten times or more. The chain employs TRBV12-3 or TRBV12-4 and TRBJ1-4; D perhaps matches TRBD1 (5 bases). CDR3 length equals 15 residues. V was clipped by 2 bases and J by 5 bases, with 12 bases between them. The CDR3 region has the DNA TGTGCCAGCAGTTTACTGGCAGGGCAGAATGAAAAACTGTTTTTT. Translating it yields CASSLLAGQNEKLFF.

The table lists this clonotype with many counts. The rearrangement links TRBV13 to TRBJ2-7; 9 bases map to TRBD2. The CDR3 is 13 amino acids. The V gene end was trimmed by 8 bases and the J gene end by 3 bases; junction bases not matched to a gene: 5. Looked up from germline, CDR1 is PRHDT and CDR2 is FYEKMQ (reference sequence). Here the CDR3 reads CASGSSGSYEQYF. For the CDR3, the DNA is TGTGCCAGCGGGAGTAGCGGGAGCTACGAGCAGTACTTC.

This clonotype was observed many times. The chain is built from TRBV10-1 and TRBJ2-7; tentatively, D is TRBD2 (5 bases). The CDR3 is made up of 14 amino acids. Germline V gene sequence: CDR1 WNHNN, CDR2 SYGVQD (reference sequence). Trimming took off 1 base at V and 6 bases at J, with 13 bases between the two ends. The CDR3 DNA is TGCGCCAGCAGTGAGTGGGGTGTGGCGGGCGAGCAGTACTTC. Protein sequence: CASSEWGVAGEQYF.

This clonotype has more than one count but fewer than ten. V is TRBV7-9 and J is TRBJ1-1, with 7 bases lining up with TRBD1. J lost 11 bases, V lost 4 bases, and 7 bases had no gene match. This CDR3 spans 12 amino acids. Per germline, CDR1 SEHNR and CDR2 FQNEAQ (reference sequence). CDR3 nucleotides: TGTGCCAGCAGCTCTTTGACAGGGTGGGCTTTCTTT. This encodes CASSSLTGWAFF.

V and J are TRBV4-1 and TRBJ1-5; a weak D match, TRBD1 (6 bases). The ends were cut back, 5 bases at V and 1 base at J, with 18 bases in the middle. The germline V gene encodes CDR1 MGHRA and CDR2 YSYEKL. The CDR3 spans 17 residues. The CDR3 nucleotides read TGCGCCAGCAGCTTCACGGGGGCGAGAGGAAGCAATCAGCCCCAGCATTTT. It is translated as CASSFTGARGSNQPQHF.

This clonotype was observed many times. The chain is built from TRBV18 and TRBJ1-4; no clear D. CDR1 and CDR2 from the germline V gene are KGHSH and LQKENI. This CDR3 has 13 residues. Trimming removed 0 bases at V and 8 bases at J, with 7 bases between. The CDR3 is CASSPPTGEKLFF. In DNA, the CDR3 is TGTGCCAGCTCACCACCAACCGGGGAAAAACTGTTTTTT.

CDR3 protein: CASRAQGAETQYF. The CDR3, as DNA: TGTGCCAGCAGGGCGCAGGGGGCAGAGACCCAGTACTTC. The V call is TRBV5-4, the J call TRBJ2-5; TRBD1 matches 8 bases. Germline assignment: CDR1 SGHNT and CDR2 YYREEE (reference sequence). This CDR3 is 13 amino acids long. After removal of 5 bases from V and 4 bases from J, the junction contained 4 bases not matched to a gene.

The sample holds a few counts of this clonotype. The genes are TRBV7-9 and TRBJ2-7, with D perhaps TRBD2 (5 bases). This CDR3 has 18 residues. The germline V gene has CDR1 SEHNR and CDR2 FQNEAQ (reference sequence). Trimming pared 6 bases from V and 0 bases from J, leaving 24 bases between. CDR3 coding DNA: TGTGCCAGCAGTACGGGGTATAGCAGGAGCGGCAGCTCCTACGAGCAGTACTTC. Residues: CASSTGYSRSGSSYEQYF.

The table lists this clonotype with many counts. This chain connects TRBV12-3 or TRBV12-4 to TRBJ2-3, with 12 bases fitting TRBD2. The CDR3 consists of 18 residues. V lost 2 bases, J lost 0 bases, and 6 bases stayed unmatched. CDR3: CASSLWLAGGFSTDTQYF. The CDR3 DNA follows: TGTGCCAGCAGTTTATGGCTAGCGGGAGGGTTTAGCACAGATACGCAGTATTTT.

This clonotype was found many times. CDR3 residues: CASSERPVGGGASETQYF. For the CDR3, the DNA is TGTGCCAGCAGTGAACGTCCCGTTGGCGGGGGGGCCTCGGAGACCCAGTACTTC. The chain couples TRBV2 to TRBJ2-5, with TRBD2 matching 9 bases. CDR1 is SNHLY and CDR2 is FYNNEI in the germline V gene. V dropped 2 bases and J dropped 5; count of bases not matched to a gene: 15. This CDR3 comprises 18 residues.

This clonotype occurred a few times. V usage is TRBV5-6 and J usage is TRBJ2-3; 7 bases map to TRBD2. CDR3 length: 14 amino acids. Germline V gives CDR1 SGHDT, CDR2 YYEEEE. V lost 4 bases to trimming and J lost 4 bases; unmatched junction nucleotides: 6. In DNA form, the CDR3 reads TGTGCCAGCAGCCGGCGACTAGCCTCAGATACGCAGTATTTT. This gives the protein CASSRRLASDTQYF.

In this sample, this clonotype turned up a few times. The V gene is TRBV6-1, the J gene TRBJ2-2; unclear D gene. The V gene's germline CDR1 is MNHNS and CDR2 SASEGT. V was trimmed by 6 bases and J by 4 bases, leaving 12 bases between them. This CDR3 is built from 14 residues. CDR3 nucleotides: TGTGCCAGCAGGAGAGATCGGATCACCGGGGAGCTGTTTTTT. Encoded protein: CASRRDRITGELFF.

This clonotype has just a few counts. J is TRBJ2-1 and V is TRBV6-1, with D possibly being TRBD2 (5 bases). The CDR3 has 12 amino acids. The ends were cut back, 8 bases at V and 2 bases at J, with 7 bases in the middle. The germline V gene has CDR1 MNHNS and CDR2 SASEGT. The CDR3 here is CASGRAYNEQFF. In DNA, the CDR3 is TGTGCCAGCGGGAGAGCCTACAATGAGCAGTTCTTC.

As for this clonotype: A much larger clonotype is one base distant, so this may be a read error. The chain links TRBV2 to TRBJ1-2; 7 bases are shared with TRBD1. J was trimmed by 3 bases and V by 3 bases; bases with no gene match: 7. CDR3 length equals 15 residues. CDR1 and CDR2 from the germline V gene are SNHLY and FYNNEI. CDR3 protein: CASSDPATGYYGYTF. The CDR3 DNA sequence: TGTGCCAGCAGTGACCCCGCGACAGGGTACTATGGCTACACCTTC.

This clonotype was found many times. The rearrangement links TRBV6-1 to TRBJ2-7, with TRBD1 identical over 9 bases. The germline gives CDR1 MNHNS, CDR2 SASEGT. With 5 bases clipped from V and 2 bases from J, the junction kept 13 bases outside the gene matches. The CDR3 totals 17 residues. CDR3 DNA sequence: TGTGCCAGCAGTCCCGCGCGGGACAGGGCTACCCCCTACGAGCAGTACTTC. Its translation: CASSPARDRATPYEQYF.

This clonotype was seen repeatedly, ten times or more. V is TRBV10-1 and J is TRBJ1-1; 7 nucleotides line up with TRBD1. Trimming removed 4 bases from V and 3 bases from J; junction bases left unmatched: 2. Germline V gene sequence: CDR1 WNHNN, CDR2 SYGVQD (reference sequence). The CDR3 has 13 amino acids. The CDR3 sequence: CASSAGGYTEAFF. CDR3 nucleotides: TGCGCCAGCAGTGCAGGGGGTTACACTGAAGCTTTCTTT.

This clonotype occurred many times. The genes are TRBV11-2 and TRBJ2-7; TRBD1 matches at 9 bases. Germline V CDR1 and CDR2: SGHAT, FQNNGV. This CDR3 contains 15 residues. V lost 5 bases and J lost 4; bases outside the gene matches: 9. The CDR3: CASSRGGQGLYEQYF. CDR3 nucleotides: TGTGCCAGCAGCCGAGGGGGACAGGGACTATACGAGCAGTACTTC.

The J gene is TRBJ2-5, the V gene TRBV7-9, with D hard to call. CDR3 length equals 15 residues. V shed 3 bases and J shed 2 bases, with 13 bases lying between them. The V gene's germline CDR1 is SEHNR and CDR2 FQNEAQ (reference sequence). As DNA, the CDR3 is TGTGCCAGCAGCTTGAGGATGGGCAGACAAGAGACCCAGTACTTC. It specifies CASSLRMGRQETQYF.

The chain carries TRBV3-1 and TRBJ2-1; TRBD2 might be the D (5 bases). The CDR3 totals 18 residues. V lost 1 base and J 0 bases, leaving 16 bases between the germline ends. Germline-derived CDR1 and CDR2 are LGHDT and YNNKEL (reference sequence). CDR3 protein: CASSQGPGRGLSYNEQFF. The CDR3 DNA reads as TGTGCCAGCAGCCAAGGCCCCGGAAGAGGGCTCTCCTACAATGAGCAGTTCTTC.

This clonotype was seen more than once but under ten times. V and J are TRBV19 and TRBJ2-7; tentative D call: TRBD2 (5 bases). In germline, CDR1 is LNHDA, CDR2 SQIVND (reference sequence). V was cut by 3 bases and J by 4 bases, with 10 bases left in between. The CDR3 sequence is 13 residues long. CDR3 in amino acids: CASSILPGYEQYF. In nucleotides, the CDR3 is TGTGCCAGTAGTATCTTACCGGGATACGAGCAGTACTTC.